This T cell receptor beta chain was documented in a study of multiple sclerosis patients with progressive multifocal leukoencephalopathy. Study results and limitations: At PML onset, no shared TRBV or TRBJ gene usage was seen.

Per the germline V gene, CDR1 is MNHNS and CDR2 is SASEGT. V was cut by 4 bases and J by 0 bases, with 4 bases left in between. This CDR3 contains 14 residues. Time point: time of PML onset. On this clone: What it recognizes is unknown.

Produced via immunoSEQ multiplex PCR; TCRdb's table is partial and in-frame only. This repertoire shows about 33,000 clones, roughly 87% found once; its top ten account for about 3.3%. This TCR was sampled from a human donor with progressive multifocal leukoencephalopathy. This material consisted of PBMCs, taken from a patient treated with natalizumab. The chain uses TRBV6-1 and TRBJ2-6; no definite D call. The DNA for the CDR3 is TGTGCCAGCAGTGCCAGCTCTGGGGCCAACGTCCTGACTTTC. It translates to CASSASSGANVLTF.